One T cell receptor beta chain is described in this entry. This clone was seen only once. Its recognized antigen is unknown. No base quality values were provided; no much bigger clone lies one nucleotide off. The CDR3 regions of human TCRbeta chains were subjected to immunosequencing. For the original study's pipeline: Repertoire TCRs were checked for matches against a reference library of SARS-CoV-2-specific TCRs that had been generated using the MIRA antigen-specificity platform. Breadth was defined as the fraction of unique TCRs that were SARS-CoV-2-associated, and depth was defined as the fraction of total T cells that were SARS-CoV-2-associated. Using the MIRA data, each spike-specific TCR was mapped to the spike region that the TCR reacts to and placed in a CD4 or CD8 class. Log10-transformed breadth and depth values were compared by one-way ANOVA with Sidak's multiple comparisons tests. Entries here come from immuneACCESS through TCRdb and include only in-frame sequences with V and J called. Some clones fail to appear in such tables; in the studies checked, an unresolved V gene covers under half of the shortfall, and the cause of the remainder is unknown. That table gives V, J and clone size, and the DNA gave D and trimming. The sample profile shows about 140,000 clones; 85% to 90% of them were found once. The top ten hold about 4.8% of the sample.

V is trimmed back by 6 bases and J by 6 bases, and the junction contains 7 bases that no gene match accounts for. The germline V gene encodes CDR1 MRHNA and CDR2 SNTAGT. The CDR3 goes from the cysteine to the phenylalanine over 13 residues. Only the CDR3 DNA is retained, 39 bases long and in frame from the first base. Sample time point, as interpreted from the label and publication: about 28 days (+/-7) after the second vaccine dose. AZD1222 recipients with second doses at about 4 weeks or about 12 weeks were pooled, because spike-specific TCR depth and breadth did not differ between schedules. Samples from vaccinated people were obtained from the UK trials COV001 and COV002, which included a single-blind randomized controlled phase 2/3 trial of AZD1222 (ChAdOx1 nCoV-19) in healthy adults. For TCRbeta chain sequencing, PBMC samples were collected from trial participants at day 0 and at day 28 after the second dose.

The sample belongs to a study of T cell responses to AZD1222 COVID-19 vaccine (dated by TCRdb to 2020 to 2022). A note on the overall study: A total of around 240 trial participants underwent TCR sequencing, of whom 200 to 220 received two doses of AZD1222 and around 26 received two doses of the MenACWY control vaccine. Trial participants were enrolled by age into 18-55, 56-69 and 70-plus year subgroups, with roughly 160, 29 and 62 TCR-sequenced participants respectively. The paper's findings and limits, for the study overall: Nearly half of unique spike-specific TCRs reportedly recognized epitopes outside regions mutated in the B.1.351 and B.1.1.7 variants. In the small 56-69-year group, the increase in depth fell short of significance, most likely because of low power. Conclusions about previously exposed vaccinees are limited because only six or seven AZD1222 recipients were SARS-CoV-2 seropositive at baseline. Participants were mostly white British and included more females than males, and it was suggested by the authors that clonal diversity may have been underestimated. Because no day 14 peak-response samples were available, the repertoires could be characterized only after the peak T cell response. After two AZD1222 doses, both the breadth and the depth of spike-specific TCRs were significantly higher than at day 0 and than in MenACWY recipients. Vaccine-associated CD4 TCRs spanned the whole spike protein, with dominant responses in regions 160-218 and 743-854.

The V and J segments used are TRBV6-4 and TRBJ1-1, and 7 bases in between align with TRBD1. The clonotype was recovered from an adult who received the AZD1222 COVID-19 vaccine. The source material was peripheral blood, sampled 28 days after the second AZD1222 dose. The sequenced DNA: TGTGCCAGCAGCGCGGGGACAGTAGCTGAAGCTTTCTTT. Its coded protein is CASSAGTVAEAFF.